The 31 T cell receptor beta chains below all came from one sample that was sequenced in a study of identical twins. A single record per CDR3 protein comes from TCRdb applying MiXCR to the 5' RACE reads. The profile shows approximately 210,000 distinct CDR3 sequences, 6.5% of them singletons. The sample was also reused in another study, on T cells expressing NK-cell markers.

Sequences were obtained from CD8+ T cells sorted from blood. The receptors derive from a woman younger than 30 in good health.

This clonotype was counted a few times. V and J are TRBV29-1 and TRBJ2-1; D may match TRBD1 or TRBD2 (5 bases each). The V end was cut by 4 bases, the J end by 10 bases, with 20 bases between. Germline loops: CDR1 SQVTM, CDR2 ANQGSEA. The CDR3 loop spans 14 amino acids. CDR3 DNA sequence: TGCAGCGTTGTCTTCGGCTCCGGGGCTGGAGAGCAGTTCTTC. It yields the protein CSVVFGSGAGEQFF.

The V and J genes are TRBV27 and TRBJ2-7; 7 positions match TRBD1. CDR3 size: 14 residues. Germline CDR1 MNHEY, CDR2 SMNVEV (reference sequence). Trimming cost V 6 bases and J 5 bases; bases outside gene matches: 10. This CDR3 reads CASRPRQGLHEQYF. The DNA of the CDR3 is TGTGCCAGCAGGCCTCGACAGGGCCTCCACGAGCAGTACTTC.

A few counts support this clonotype. The J gene is TRBJ2-2, the V gene TRBV19; 9 nucleotides align to TRBD2. The CDR3 has 16 amino acids. Trimming at V came to 3 bases and at J to 7 bases, leaving 9 bases not matched to a gene. CDR1 and CDR2 (germline): LNHDA, SQIVND (reference sequence). CDR3 sequence: CASSILAGPGSGELFF. CDR3 coding DNA: TGTGCCAGTAGTATCCTAGCGGGACCCGGGAGCGGGGAGCTGTTTTTT.

This clonotype was observed many times. V and J are TRBV4-3 and TRBJ2-2; D is perhaps TRBD1 (6 bases). Germline V lookup: CDR1 LGHNA, CDR2 YSLEER. V dropped 4 bases and J dropped 7 bases, with 16 bases sitting between them. CDR3 length equals 15 residues. The CDR3 region has the DNA TGCGCCAGCAGCCCCCGCAGAGGGGGAATCGGGGAGCTGTTTTTT. Its protein product is CASSPRRGGIGELFF.

Ten or more counts support this clonotype. The rearrangement uses TRBV3-1 and TRBJ2-3, with D possibly matching TRBD2 (5 bases). CDR1 is LGHDT and CDR2 is YNNKEL in the germline V gene (reference sequence). V shed 1 base and J shed 6 bases, with 8 bases lying between them. The CDR3 runs to 13 residues. Here the CDR3 reads CASSQVGGDTQYF. The CDR3 DNA sequence: TGTGCCAGCAGCCAAGTTGGCGGGGATACGCAGTATTTT.

For this clonotype: A read error may account for a junction end that differs from germline. The chain employs TRBV19 and TRBJ2-7; D not certain. This CDR3 comprises 11 residues. Germline lookup yields CDR1 LNHDA and CDR2 SQIVND (reference sequence). The CDR3 nucleotides read TGTGCCAGTAGTATAGGATACGAGCGGTACTTC. Protein sequence: CASSIGYERYF.

This clonotype was recorded many times. This sequence joins TRBV9 and TRBJ2-6; D may be TRBD1 or TRBD2 (5 bases each). Trimming cost V 4 bases and J 1 base, with 12 bases left between them. Germline lookup yields CDR1 SGDLS and CDR2 YYNGEE. CDR3 length: 16 amino acids. The CDR3 sequence: CASSPSWGSGANVLTF. The DNA of the CDR3 is TGTGCCAGCAGCCCTTCCTGGGGGTCTGGGGCCAACGTCCTGACTTTC.

This clonotype was picked up a small number of times. CDR3 nucleotide sequence: TGTGCCAGTAGTATCGGGTTCCGGGAAGCTTTCTTT. Amino acid sequence: CASSIGFREAFF. The genes are TRBV19 and TRBJ1-1, with D unclear. The CDR3 has 12 residues. Looked up from germline, CDR1 is LNHDA and CDR2 is SQIVND (reference sequence). Trimming shortened V by 3 bases and J by 8 bases, and 10 bases separated the two germline ends.

The chain employs TRBV4-1 and TRBJ2-5; 8 bases match TRBD2. Germline V gene lookup returns CDR1 MGHRA and CDR2 YSYEKL. CDR3 length: 16 amino acids. The junction had 5 bases not matched to a gene; V was cut back by 1 base and J by 1 base. The CDR3 loop is CASSQGGGGTQETQYF. The CDR3 DNA is TGCGCCAGCAGCCAAGGCGGCGGGGGGACCCAAGAGACCCAGTACTTC.

This clonotype was counted only a few times. The J gene is TRBJ2-1, the V gene TRBV7-8; tentatively, D is TRBD2 (6 bases). CDR3 length: 13 residues. The V gene's germline CDR1 is SGHVS and CDR2 FQNEAQ. The germline V and J ends were trimmed by 9 bases and 8 bases, with 17 bases remaining between them. CDR3 protein: CASNWGVSDEQFF. The CDR3 nucleotides are TGTGCCAGTAATTGGGGGGTCAGCGATGAGCAGTTCTTC. Variable domain in full (rest from reference TRBV7-8 and TRBJ2-1): GAGVSQSPRYKVAKRGQDVALRCDPISGHVSLFWYQQALGQGPEFLTYFQNEAQLDKSGLPSDRFFAERPEGSVSTLKIQRTQQEDSAVYLCASNWGVSDEQFFGPGTRLTVL.

This clonotype was seen at least ten times. The chain employs TRBV20-1 and TRBJ2-4; no definite D call. This CDR3 spans 15 amino acids. With 0 bases removed from V and 10 bases from J, the gap between germline ends came to 19 bases. CDR1 and CDR2 from the germline V gene are DFQATT and SNEGSKA (reference sequence). The CDR3 protein is CSARDFSRAYGIQYF. In DNA form, the CDR3 reads TGCAGTGCTAGAGATTTCAGTCGGGCATATGGGATTCAGTACTTC.

This clonotype was seen at least ten times. The chain uses TRBV29-1 and TRBJ1-1; D gene uncertain. The CDR3 has 10 amino acids. The V gene's germline CDR1 is SQVTM and CDR2 ANQGSEA. The V and J ends lost 5 bases and 8 bases respectively, with 9 bases between them. The CDR3 is CSVFAGEAFF. The CDR3 DNA follows: TGCAGCGTTTTCGCTGGGGAAGCTTTCTTT.

This chain uses TRBV9 with TRBJ2-1; D is unclear. V lost 4 bases and J lost 6, with 8 bases in between. The CDR3 consists of 12 residues. Germline V CDR1 and CDR2: SGDLS, YYNGEE. Written as DNA, the CDR3 is TGTGCCAGCAGCCCCTCCCCCAATGAGCAGTTCTTC. Encoded protein: CASSPSPNEQFF.

This clonotype was seen a few times. The chain has TRBV7-6 and TRBJ2-7; D is perhaps TRBD1 (6 bases). CDR1 SGHVS and CDR2 FNYEAQ come from the germline V gene. V was pared by 3 bases and J by 3 bases, with 12 bases between. The CDR3 contains 14 residues. CDR3 nucleotide sequence: TGTGCCAGCAGCTTCGGGGACAACTACTACGAGCAGTACTTC. It specifies CASSFGDNYYEQYF.

This clonotype was detected only a few times. V gene TRBV5-1 combines with J gene TRBJ2-3; TRBD2 agrees at 14 bases. Germline V CDR1 and CDR2: SGHRS, YFSETQ. The CDR3 is made up of 15 amino acids. Germline trimming cut 3 bases from V and 4 bases from J; bases unmatched to any gene: 1. The CDR3 nucleotides read TGCGCCAGCAGCTCGGGACTAGCGGGAGCAGATACGCAGTATTTT. The encoded protein is CASSSGLAGADTQYF.

The chain joins TRBV4-1 to TRBJ2-3; 10 bases match TRBD2. Germline V lookup: CDR1 MGHRA, CDR2 YSYEKL. The V segment lost 3 bases and the J segment 2 bases; nucleotides outside the gene matches: 11. The CDR3 consists of 18 residues. The CDR3 bases are TGCGCCAGCAGCCACTACCGGGGTAGCGGGGGGCCCACAGATACGCAGTATTTT. It codes for CASSHYRGSGGPTDTQYF.

This clonotype was found a few times. V is TRBV15 and J is TRBJ2-7; no reliable D call. From germline, CDR1 is LNHNV and CDR2 YYDKDF (reference sequence). V was trimmed by 1 base and J by 1 base, leaving 14 bases between them. The CDR3 sequence is 16 residues long. The CDR3 region is CATSRVKTVLSYEQYF. The CDR3 DNA follows: TGTGCCACCAGCAGAGTTAAGACGGTATTGTCCTACGAGCAGTACTTC.

This clonotype has a count of ten or more. The rearrangement joins TRBV12-3 or TRBV12-4 to TRBJ1-5; D unresolved. The germline V and J ends were trimmed by 5 bases and 7 bases, with 12 bases remaining between them. The CDR3 totals 13 residues. The CDR3 protein is CASSLSTAQPQHF. The CDR3 nucleotides read TGTGCCAGCAGTCTTAGTACCGCACAGCCCCAGCATTTT.

Only a few counts were recorded for this clonotype. The chain carries TRBV27 and TRBJ2-6; D unresolved. Germline CDR1 reads MNHEY; CDR2 reads SMNVEV (reference sequence). Trimming pared 1 base from V and 0 bases from J, leaving 13 bases between. The CDR3 length is 18 residues. CDR3 region: CASSLFAPPFSGANVLTF. The CDR3 DNA follows: TGTGCCAGCAGTTTATTTGCGCCGCCGTTCTCTGGGGCCAACGTCCTGACTTTC.

There are a few counts of this clonotype. The rearrangement uses TRBV4-1 and TRBJ2-7, with 7 bases identical to TRBD1. Trimming removed 2 bases from V and 3 bases from J; junction bases left unmatched: 10. The CDR3 is made up of 16 amino acids. The germline gives CDR1 MGHRA, CDR2 YSYEKL. The CDR3 loop is CASSQHEGASHYEQYF. CDR3 coding DNA: TGCGCCAGCAGCCAACATGAGGGGGCCTCGCACTACGAGCAGTACTTC.

The chain recombines TRBV7-9 with TRBJ2-7; D gene ambiguous. Trimming stripped 1 base from V and 2 bases from J, with 12 bases between. Germline V CDR1 and CDR2: SEHNR, FQNEAQ (reference sequence). The CDR3 consists of 15 residues. In DNA form, the CDR3 reads TGTGCCAGCAGCTTAGACGGTTCGAGTCCCTACGAGCAGTACTTC. Translating gives CASSLDGSSPYEQYF.

This clonotype has a count of ten or more. The chain combines TRBV20-1 with TRBJ1-1, with 7 bases that match TRBD1. CDR3 size: 13 residues. V gave up 5 bases and J gave up 8 bases; unmatched junction bases: 11. Germline V lookup: CDR1 DFQATT, CDR2 SNEGSKA (reference sequence). The CDR3 region has the DNA TGCAGTGCTCTAGGGGCAGGGGGGGAAGAAGCTTTCTTT. As protein: CSALGAGGEEAFF.

A few counts support this clonotype. The rearrangement uses TRBV7-6 and TRBJ2-2; D might be TRBD2 (7 bases). The CDR3 extends over 16 amino acids. CDR1 is SGHVS, CDR2 FNYEAQ, per germline. V was shortened by 3 bases and J by 8 bases, with 19 bases between the two germline ends. The CDR3 DNA follows: TGTGCCAGCAGCTTTCCCCCGGGGGGCTCCGGGGGGGAGCTGTTTTTT. This sequence encodes CASSFPPGGSGGELFF.

This clonotype appeared a few times. This chain links TRBV20-1 with TRBJ2-1; D is possibly TRBD1 (6 bases). The CDR3 is 15 residues long. Trimming shortened V by 4 bases and J by 2 bases, and 15 bases separated the two germline ends. The germline V gene has CDR1 DFQATT and CDR2 SNEGSKA (reference sequence). The chain's CDR3 is CSAMTGTFPYNEQFF. The CDR3 region has the DNA TGCAGTGCTATGACAGGCACGTTTCCCTACAATGAGCAGTTCTTC.

This sequence joins TRBV20-1 and TRBJ2-3, with 7 nucleotides matching TRBD2. CDR1 is DFQATT and CDR2 is SNEGSKA in the germline V gene (reference sequence). The CDR3 consists of 16 residues. The J segment lost 2 bases and the V segment lost 0 bases, leaving 8 bases of the junction unmatched. The CDR3 spells CSARDPTAGFTDTQYF. The CDR3 DNA sequence: TGCAGTGCTAGAGACCCTACAGCGGGATTCACAGATACGCAGTATTTT.

DNA for the CDR3: TGTGCCAGCAGCTTGGCTGGCAGGGGGCTCCCCAACGAAAAACTGTTTTTT. Protein sequence: CASSLAGRGLPNEKLFF. This sequence joins TRBV5-8 and TRBJ1-4; 8 bases align to TRBD1. CDR1 SGHTS and CDR2 YDEGEE come from the germline V gene. Trimming took 0 bases from V and 8 from J; bases not matched to a gene: 12. The CDR3 loop spans 17 amino acids.

This clonotype was seen only a few times. The gene calls are TRBV9 and TRBJ1-3; D is perhaps TRBD1 (6 bases). The V end was cut by 3 bases, the J end by 4 bases, with 11 bases between. This CDR3 has 14 amino acids. Germline V CDR1 and CDR2: SGDLS, YYNGEE. CDR3 residues: CASSAGHEGNTIYF. In DNA, the CDR3 is TGTGCCAGCAGCGCGGGACATGAGGGAAACACCATATATTTT.

This clonotype was observed many times. This chain uses TRBV7-9 with TRBJ1-1; D is possibly TRBD1 (6 bases). Germline loops: CDR1 SEHNR, CDR2 FQNEAQ (reference sequence). Trimming removed 1 base at V and 7 bases at J, with 7 bases between. The CDR3 sequence is 12 residues long. The CDR3 here is CASSLEDSEAFF. The CDR3 DNA follows: TGTGCCAGCAGCTTAGAGGACAGTGAAGCTTTCTTT. Combining the CDR3 with reference TRBV7-9 and TRBJ1-1 gives the whole variable domain DTGVSQNPRHKITKRGQNVTFRCDPISEHNRLYWYRQTLGQGPEFLTYFQNEAQLEKSRLLSDRFSAERPKGSFSTLEIQRTEQGDSAMYLCASSLEDSEAFFGQGTRLTVV.

A note on this clonotype: A read error may account for a junction end that differs from germline. The rearrangement uses TRBV3-1 and TRBJ2-3, with 9 positions matching TRBD2. Germline lookup yields CDR1 LGHDT and CDR2 YNNKEL (reference sequence). The CDR3 loop spans 17 amino acids. The DNA for the CDR3 is TGTGCCACCAGCCAAGAGTCATGGCGGGGGGGACCAGATACGCAGTATTTT. It codes for CATSQESWRGGPDTQYF.

This clonotype was observed at least ten times. The chain couples TRBV9 to TRBJ1-3, with unresolved D. The V gene lost 5 bases and the J gene lost 2 bases, with 2 bases spanning the gap. Germline V gene sequence: CDR1 SGDLS, CDR2 YYNGEE. The CDR3 consists of 11 residues. For the CDR3, the DNA is TGTGCCAGCAGGGCTGGAAACACCATATATTTT. Protein sequence: CASRAGNTIYF.

This clonotype showed up many times. The chain has TRBV29-1 and TRBJ2-1; a possible D gene is TRBD2 (7 bases). The V end was cut by 6 bases, the J end by 5 bases, with 26 bases between. The CDR3 is 17 residues long. Germline CDR1 and CDR2: SQVTM and ANQGSEA. The CDR3 nucleotides read TGCAGCGTGATCGAGGGGGGGGCTGGGGCCAACAACAATGAGCAGTTCTTC. This codes for CSVIEGGAGANNNEQFF.